This TCR beta chain was retrieved from a study of shared clonotypes between healthy human individuals. Study conclusions and caveats: The study found about 5% of naive CD4 clonotypes shared across four donors. Clonotype sharing among donors was thought likely to change with sequencing depth. Sorted-subset sequencing, rarefaction showed, was incomplete despite large depth.

In the CD4+ fraction, cells were divided into CD45RA+ naive and CD45RA-negative memory subsets. Clones were read by immunoSEQ multiplex PCR, and TCRdb kept only the in-frame ones, dropping some. This table has some 2,100,000 clones, around 95% appearing once. As regards this clone: Its antigen is currently unknown.

Per germline, CDR1 KGHSH and CDR2 LQKENI. The CDR3 runs 18 residues. Trimming shortened V by 3 bases and J by 1 base, and 20 bases separated the two germline ends. This TCR derives from a man aged 18 to 35 in good health. Material for sequencing was naive CD4+ T cells sorted from blood. Subset noted: CD45RA+ positively selected. The chain is built from TRBV18 and TRBJ2-3; TRBD2 might be the D (6 bases). This chain's CDR3 is CASSPYLDASVGTDTQYF. As DNA, the CDR3 is TGTGCCAGCTCACCCTACCTAGATGCTAGCGTCGGCACAGATACGCAGTATTTT.